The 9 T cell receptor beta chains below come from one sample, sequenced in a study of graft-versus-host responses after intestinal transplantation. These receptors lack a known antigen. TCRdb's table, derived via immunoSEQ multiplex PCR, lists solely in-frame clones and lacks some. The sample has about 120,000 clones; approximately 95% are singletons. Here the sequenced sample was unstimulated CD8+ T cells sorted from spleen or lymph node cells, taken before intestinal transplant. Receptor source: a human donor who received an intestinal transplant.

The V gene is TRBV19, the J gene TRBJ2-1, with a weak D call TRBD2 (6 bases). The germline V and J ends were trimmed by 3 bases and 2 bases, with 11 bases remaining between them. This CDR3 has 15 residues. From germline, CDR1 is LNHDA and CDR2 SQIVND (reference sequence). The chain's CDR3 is CASSIGAGPYNEQFF. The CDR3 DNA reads TGTGCCAGTAGTATCGGAGCGGGCCCCTACAATGAGCAGTTCTTC.

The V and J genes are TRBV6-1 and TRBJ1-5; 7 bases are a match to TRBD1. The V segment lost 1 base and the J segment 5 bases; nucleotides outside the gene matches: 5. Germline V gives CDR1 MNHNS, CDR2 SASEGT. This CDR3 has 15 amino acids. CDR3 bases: TGTGCCAGCAGTGAAGAGGGGGCGGGTGATCAGCCCCAGCATTTT. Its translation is CASSEEGAGDQPQHF.

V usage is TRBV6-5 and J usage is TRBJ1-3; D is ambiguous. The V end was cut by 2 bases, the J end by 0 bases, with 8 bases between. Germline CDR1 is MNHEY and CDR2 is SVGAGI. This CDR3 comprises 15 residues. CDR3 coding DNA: TGTGCCAGCAGTTACCTGGGATTCTCTGGAAACACCATATATTTT. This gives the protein CASSYLGFSGNTIYF.

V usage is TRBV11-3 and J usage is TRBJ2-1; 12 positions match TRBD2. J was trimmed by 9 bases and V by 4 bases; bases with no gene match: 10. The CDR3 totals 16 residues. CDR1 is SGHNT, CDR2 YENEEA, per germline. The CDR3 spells CASSSRLAGVPAEQFF. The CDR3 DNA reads TGTGCCAGCAGCTCCCGACTAGCGGGGGTACCCGCTGAGCAGTTCTTC. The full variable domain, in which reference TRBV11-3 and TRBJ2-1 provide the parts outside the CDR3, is EAGVVQSPRYKIIEKKQPVAFWCNPISGHNTLYWYLQNLGQGPELLIRYENEEAVDDSQLPKDRFSAERLKGVDSTLKIQPAELGDSAVYLCASSSRLAGVPAEQFFGPGTRLTVL.

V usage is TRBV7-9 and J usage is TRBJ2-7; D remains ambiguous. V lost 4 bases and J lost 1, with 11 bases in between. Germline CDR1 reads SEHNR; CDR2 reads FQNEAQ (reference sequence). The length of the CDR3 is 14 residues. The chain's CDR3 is CASSSWTDSYEQYF. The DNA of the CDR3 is TGTGCCAGCAGCTCCTGGACGGATTCCTACGAGCAGTACTTC.

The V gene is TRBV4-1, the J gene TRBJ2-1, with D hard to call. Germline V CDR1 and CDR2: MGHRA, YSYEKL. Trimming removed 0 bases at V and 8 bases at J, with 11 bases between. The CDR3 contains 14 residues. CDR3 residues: CASSQENHADEQFF. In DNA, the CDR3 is TGCGCCAGCAGCCAAGAAAACCATGCGGATGAGCAGTTCTTC.

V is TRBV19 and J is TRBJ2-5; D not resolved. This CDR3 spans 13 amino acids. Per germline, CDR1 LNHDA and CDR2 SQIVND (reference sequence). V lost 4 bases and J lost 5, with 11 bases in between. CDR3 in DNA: TGTGCCAGTAGTAGCCAGATTTTTGAGACCCAGTACTTC. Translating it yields CASSSQIFETQYF.

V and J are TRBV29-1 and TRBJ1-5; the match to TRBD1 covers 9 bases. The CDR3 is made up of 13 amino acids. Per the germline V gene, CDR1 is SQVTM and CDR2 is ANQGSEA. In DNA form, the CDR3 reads TGCCCCAACAGGGGGCATAGCAATCAGCCCCAGCATTTT. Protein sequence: CPNRGHSNQPQHF.

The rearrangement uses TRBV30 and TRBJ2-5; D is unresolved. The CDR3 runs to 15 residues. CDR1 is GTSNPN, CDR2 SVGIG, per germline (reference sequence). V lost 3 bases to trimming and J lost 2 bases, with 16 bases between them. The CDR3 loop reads CAWSEDWIGQETQYF. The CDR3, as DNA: TGTGCCTGGAGCGAAGACTGGATCGGGCAAGAGACCCAGTACTTC.